The 17 T cell receptor beta chains below all came from one sample that was sequenced in a study of T cell clonotyping in hematopoietic cell transplantation. The repertoire was sequenced with immunoSEQ multiplex PCR; TCRdb's copy has only in-frame clones and lacks some. The sample lists about 29,000 clones; about 74% were seen once. Time point indicated: recipient sample about 28 days before transplant, after cytoreduction. Source: peripheral blood mononuclear cells, taken before stem cell transplant. The origin of the receptors is a woman in her 30s with chronic myeloid leukemia. Some clones in this sample may be carry-over from other donors' samples.

This chain links TRBV28 with TRBJ1-2, with D possibly matching TRBD1 (5 bases). Germline V gene sequence: CDR1 MDHEN, CDR2 SYDVKM. CDR3 length: 13 amino acids. The germline V and J ends were trimmed by 8 bases and 4 bases, with 14 bases remaining between them. The CDR3 spells CASGGGASYGYTF. For the CDR3, the DNA is TGTGCCAGCGGGGGAGGGGCGTCCTATGGCTACACCTTC.

The V and J genes are TRBV4-1 and TRBJ1-2, with 8 bases aligning to TRBD1. The CDR3 is 17 amino acids. Germline CDR1 is MGHRA and CDR2 is YSYEKL. With 0 bases clipped from V and 4 bases from J, the junction kept 10 bases outside the gene matches. CDR3 bases: TGCGCCAGCAGCCAAGAGACAGGGGAATTCCCATTCTATGGCTACACCTTC. This codes for CASSQETGEFPFYGYTF.

The chain has TRBV5-1 and TRBJ1-2; D unclear. This CDR3 spans 13 amino acids. In germline, CDR1 is SGHRS, CDR2 YFSETQ. The germline V and J ends were trimmed by 5 bases and 4 bases, with 12 bases remaining between them. This CDR3 reads CASSGMSAYGYTF. The CDR3 region has the DNA TGCGCCAGCAGTGGAATGTCTGCCTATGGCTACACCTTC.

V and J are TRBV5-1 and TRBJ2-1; D is uncertain. The CDR3 contains 15 residues. The germline gives CDR1 SGHRS, CDR2 YFSETQ. Trimming took off 2 bases at V and 0 bases at J, with 9 bases between the two ends. In nucleotides, the CDR3 is TGCGCCAGCAGCTTTAGGACGAGCTCCTACAATGAGCAGTTCTTC. It codes for CASSFRTSSYNEQFF.

The chain is built from TRBV7-6 and TRBJ2-1; 7 nucleotides align to TRBD2. This CDR3 has 19 amino acids. Per germline, CDR1 SGHVS and CDR2 FNYEAQ. With V trimmed by 2 bases and J by 1 base, 14 bases remained unmatched. CDR3 nucleotide sequence: TGTGCCAGCAGCTTAAGTTCGGAAGCGGGGCGGAAATCCTACAATGAGCAGTTCTTC. It specifies CASSLSSEAGRKSYNEQFF.

This clone has just a few counts. J is TRBJ1-6 and V is TRBV6-5, with D perhaps matching TRBD1 (5 bases). V lost 6 bases and J lost 4, with 13 bases in between. CDR3 length: 15 amino acids. The germline CDR1 and CDR2 sequences are MNHEY and SVGAGI. The CDR3 loop reads CASRSGTFYNSPLHF. The CDR3 nucleotides are TGTGCCAGCAGGTCAGGGACGTTTTATAATTCACCCCTCCACTTT.

The genes are TRBV6-1 and TRBJ1-3; no clear D gene. There are 15 residues in the CDR3. V was cut by 1 base and J by 0 bases, with 7 bases left in between. The germline gives CDR1 MNHNS, CDR2 SASEGT. The CDR3 region has the DNA TGTGCCAGCAGTGAAGAAGGGCGCTCTGGAAACACCATATATTTT. Protein product: CASSEEGRSGNTIYF.

This rearrangement joins TRBV6-5 to TRBJ2-2; 12 positions match TRBD1. The CDR3 is 15 residues long. Trimming removed 6 bases from V and 6 bases from J; junction bases left unmatched: 5. Germline CDR1 is MNHEY and CDR2 is SVGAGI. In nucleotides, the CDR3 is TGTGCCAGCAGGGGACAGGGGGCGGGTTCCGGGGAGCTGTTTTTT. Protein product: CASRGQGAGSGELFF.

This CDR3 reads CSVGSPSGTNYGYTF. Here the CDR3 DNA reads TGCAGCGTTGGGTCCCCATCCGGGACGAACTATGGCTACACCTTC. The rearrangement joins TRBV29-1 to TRBJ1-2; TRBD1 might be the D (5 bases). With 4 bases removed from V and 2 bases from J, the gap between germline ends came to 17 bases. The CDR3 totals 15 residues. Germline V gene lookup returns CDR1 SQVTM and CDR2 ANQGSEA.

The gene calls are TRBV28 and TRBJ2-7; D perhaps matches TRBD2 (6 bases). The CDR3 runs to 15 residues. Trimming removed 6 bases from V and 4 bases from J, with 19 bases in between. The V gene's germline CDR1 is MDHEN and CDR2 SYDVKM. The CDR3 loop is CASRGPGSGSYEQYF. The DNA of the CDR3 is TGTGCCAGCAGGGGCCCAGGGAGCGGGTCTTACGAGCAGTACTTC. Variable domain in full (rest from reference TRBV28 and TRBJ2-7): DVKVTQSSRYLVKRTGEKVFLECVQDMDHENMFWYRQDPGLGLRLIYFSYDVKMKEKGDIPEGYSVSREKKERFSLILESASTNQTSMYLCASRGPGSGSYEQYFGPGTRLTVT.

The V gene is TRBV19, the J gene TRBJ1-6; tentatively, D is TRBD1 (6 bases). Germline V lookup: CDR1 LNHDA, CDR2 SQIVND (reference sequence). The CDR3 loop spans 14 amino acids. The V end lost 9 bases, the J end lost 5 bases, and 14 bases lay between the germline ends. CDR3 in DNA: TGTGCCAGCAAAGGGGGAGCCGATAATTCACCCCTCCACTTT. It translates to CASKGGADNSPLHF.

The chain couples TRBV7-2 to TRBJ1-1; D gene unclear. The germline gives CDR1 SGHTA, CDR2 FQGNSA. This CDR3 has 14 amino acids. V was cut by 2 bases and J by 0 bases, with 7 bases left in between. The CDR3 here is CASSLTALNTEAFF. For the CDR3, the DNA is TGTGCCAGCAGCTTAACTGCATTGAACACTGAAGCTTTCTTT.

The rearrangement links TRBV5-8 to TRBJ2-7; weak D call: TRBD1 (6 bases). Germline values: CDR1 SGHTS, CDR2 YDEGEE. V lost 10 bases to trimming and J lost 2 bases, with 10 bases between them. The CDR3 is 11 amino acids. CDR3 protein: CASRGPYEQYV. CDR3 in DNA: TGTGCCTCCAGGGGCCCCTACGAGCAGTACGTC.

The chain recombines TRBV7-2 with TRBJ2-7, with D possibly TRBD2 on 6 matching bases. Germline V gives CDR1 SGHTA, CDR2 FQGNSA. This CDR3 spans 13 amino acids. V dropped 2 bases and J dropped 4 bases, with 9 bases sitting between them. The CDR3 is CASSLTGGYEQYV. The CDR3 nucleotides read TGTGCCAGCAGCTTAACCGGGGGATACGAGCAGTACGTC.

The table lists this clone with a few counts. This chain uses TRBV6-5 with TRBJ2-5, with 7 bases fitting TRBD1. The CDR3 contains 15 residues. Germline CDR1 is MNHEY and CDR2 is SVGAGI. The V gene end was trimmed by 4 bases and the J gene end by 1 base; junction bases not matched to a gene: 6. The CDR3 spells CASSLQGQIQETQYF. DNA for the CDR3: TGTGCCAGCAGTTTACAGGGACAGATCCAAGAGACCCAGTACTTC.

J is TRBJ1-2 and V is TRBV30; no reliable D call. Deletions cut 3 bases from V and 0 bases from J, with 14 bases between. The germline CDR1 and CDR2 sequences are GTSNPN and SVGIG (reference sequence). The CDR3 runs 15 residues. The CDR3 protein is CAWRSYGSSNYGYTF. CDR3 coding DNA: TGTGCCTGGAGGTCCTACGGCAGTTCTAACTATGGCTACACCTTC.

This sequence joins TRBV9 and TRBJ2-3; the match to TRBD2 covers 7 bases. CDR1 is SGDLS and CDR2 is YYNGEE in the germline V gene. Trimming removed 2 bases from V and 6 bases from J; junction bases left unmatched: 12. This CDR3 is 16 amino acids long. CDR3: CASSVDLAVGRDTQYF. The CDR3 DNA reads as TGTGCCAGCAGCGTTGACCTAGCGGTGGGACGGGATACGCAGTATTTT.